One sample yielded the 10 T cell receptor beta chains listed below, sequenced in a study of T cell repertoires in ileal Crohn's disease. Libraries were prepared by immunoSEQ multiplex PCR; TCRdb keeps only in-frame clonotypes and omits some of them. The sample shows some 15,000 clones, about 82% of them seen only once. The sample consisted of ileal tissue. These receptors were taken from an adult with Crohn's disease.

This clone was picked up one time. This rearrangement joins TRBV5-4 to TRBJ2-7, with 8 positions matching TRBD2. CDR3 length: 14 amino acids. The germline gives CDR1 SGHNT, CDR2 YYREEE (reference sequence). V lost 2 bases and J lost 2; bases outside the gene matches: 3. The CDR3 loop is CASSFGGATYEQYF. The CDR3 region has the DNA TGTGCCAGCAGCTTCGGGGGGGCCACCTACGAGCAGTACTTC.

This chain connects TRBV2 to TRBJ2-5; weak D call: TRBD1 (6 bases). Germline CDR1 reads SNHLY; CDR2 reads FYNNEI. The CDR3 sequence is 14 residues long. Trimming took off 2 bases at V and 2 bases at J, with 9 bases between the two ends. The CDR3, as DNA: TGTGCCAGCAGTGAACAGGGGATTCAAGAGACCCAGTACTTC. Its translation: CASSEQGIQETQYF.

The V and J genes are TRBV5-1 and TRBJ2-7, with D perhaps TRBD1 (6 bases). The V gene's germline CDR1 is SGHRS and CDR2 YFSETQ. V lost 2 bases, J lost 3 bases, and 12 bases lay in between. CDR3 length: 14 residues. The CDR3 here is CASSFSGADYEQYF. The CDR3 DNA sequence: TGCGCCAGCAGCTTTTCAGGGGCCGACTACGAGCAGTACTTC.

The chain combines TRBV5-1 with TRBJ2-1; D ambiguous. From germline, CDR1 is SGHRS and CDR2 YFSETQ. Trimming shortened V by 0 bases and J by 7 bases, and 14 bases separated the two germline ends. The CDR3 is made up of 15 amino acids. The CDR3 spells CASSLGAQIVNEQFF. The CDR3 coding sequence is TGCGCCAGCAGCTTGGGGGCCCAGATCGTGAATGAGCAGTTCTTC. The full variable domain, completed using reference TRBV5-1 and TRBJ2-1, is KAGVTQTPRYLIKTRGQQVTLSCSPISGHRSVSWYQQTPGQGLQFLFEYFSETQRNKGNFPGRFSGRQFSNSRSEMNVSTLELGDSALYLCASSLGAQIVNEQFFGPGTRLTVL.

The chain is built from TRBV19 and TRBJ1-4; D gene ambiguous. Looked up from germline, CDR1 is LNHDA and CDR2 is SQIVND (reference sequence). V was pared by 1 base and J by 4 bases, with 10 bases between. The CDR3 is 15 residues long. The CDR3 is CASSIVAGINEKLFF. DNA for the CDR3: TGTGCCAGTAGTATAGTGGCCGGGATTAATGAAAAACTGTTTTTT.

The CDR3 DNA sequence: TGCAGCGTGCAAGCGGGGGGCCCTACTAGCACAGATACGCAGTATTTT. Translating it yields CSVQAGGPTSTDTQYF. The chain uses TRBV29-1 and TRBJ2-3; 9 nucleotides match TRBD2. V gave up 6 bases and J gave up 0 bases; unmatched junction bases: 10. The CDR3 contains 16 residues. Looked up from germline, CDR1 is SQVTM and CDR2 is ANQGSEA.

The chain carries TRBV6-6 and TRBJ1-2, with 7 positions matching TRBD1. The ends lost 6 bases at V and 2 bases at J; junction bases unmatched: 3. CDR3 length: 13 amino acids. The germline V gene has CDR1 MNHNY and CDR2 SVGAGI (reference sequence). The CDR3 region has the DNA TGTGCCAGCAGATCGGGACAGAACTATGGCTACACCTTC. This translates into CASRSGQNYGYTF.

The chain couples TRBV6-1 to TRBJ2-1; 14 nucleotides line up with TRBD2. Germline V gene lookup returns CDR1 MNHNS and CDR2 SASEGT. J lost 2 bases, V lost 10 bases, and 4 bases had no gene match. CDR3 size: 15 residues. DNA for the CDR3: TGTGCCACCAAGACTAGCGGGGGGGCCTACAATGAGCAGTTCTTC. Amino acids: CATKTSGGAYNEQFF.

The rearrangement links TRBV9 to TRBJ1-1, with D hard to call. Germline V gives CDR1 SGDLS, CDR2 YYNGEE. The CDR3 sequence is 14 residues long. V lost 7 bases and J 0 bases, leaving 13 bases between the germline ends. CDR3 sequence reads: CASGRAGMNTEAFF. The CDR3 bases are TGTGCCAGCGGTAGGGCCGGGATGAACACTGAAGCTTTCTTT.

The V and J genes are TRBV27 and TRBJ2-1, with TRBD1 identical over 7 bases. V lost 6 bases to trimming and J lost 0 bases; unmatched junction nucleotides: 8. CDR3 length: 16 residues. The germline gives CDR1 MNHEY, CDR2 SMNVEV (reference sequence). The DNA of the CDR3 is TGTGCCAGCAGACCTGACAGGGCCAGCTCCTACAATGAGCAGTTCTTC. Encoded protein: CASRPDRASSYNEQFF.